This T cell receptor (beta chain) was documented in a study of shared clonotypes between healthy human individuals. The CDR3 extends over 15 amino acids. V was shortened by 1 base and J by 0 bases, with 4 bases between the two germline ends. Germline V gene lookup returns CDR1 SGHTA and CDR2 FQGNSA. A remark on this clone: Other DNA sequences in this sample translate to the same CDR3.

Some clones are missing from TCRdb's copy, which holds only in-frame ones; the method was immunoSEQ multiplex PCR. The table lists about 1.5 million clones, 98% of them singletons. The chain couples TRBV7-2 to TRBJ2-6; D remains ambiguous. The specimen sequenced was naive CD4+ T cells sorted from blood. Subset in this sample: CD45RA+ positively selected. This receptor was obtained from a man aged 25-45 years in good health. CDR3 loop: CASSLGSSGANVLTF. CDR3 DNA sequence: TGTGCCAGCAGCTTAGGCAGCTCTGGGGCCAACGTCCTGACTTTC.